The following is a TCR beta chain sequence with its context. CDR1 and CDR2 (germline): MNHEY, SVGEGT. V was shortened by 2 bases and J by 0 bases, with 14 bases between the two germline ends. The CDR3 loop spans 17 amino acids. Only in-frame clones appear in the TCRdb table, and some are missing; sequencing was by immunoSEQ multiplex PCR. In the table there are 250,000 to 350,000 clones, 88% of which are singletons. This record comes from a study of blood T cell repertoires in COVID-19. Turning to the study itself: PBMCs, B-cell-depleted T cells, or T cells were the source of the cDNA or gDNA that made up the material.

Sequencing was carried out using peripheral blood. V gene TRBV6-2 or TRBV6-3 combines with J gene TRBJ1-3; D is uncertain. This receptor was identified in a woman in her twenties or thirties with COVID-19, enrolled during active disease. CDR3 DNA sequence: TGTGCCAGCAGTTACGCCTCAGCAGGTTACTCTGGAAACACCATATATTTT. Translated, it gives CASSYASAGYSGNTIYF.